This T cell receptor (beta chain) was obtained from a study of cytotoxic CD8 clonotypes in ibrutinib-treated CLL (dated by TCRdb to the early 2020s). About the full investigation: In this cohort, approximately 15 patients were treatment-naive and ten to twelve were relapsed/refractory, while some 17 had unmutated IGHV. Partial responses were observed in 24 patients and complete responses in 2; after a median follow-up of 68 months, remission was maintained in 15 or so patients and progression was observed in roughly twelve. Response samples were obtained after a median of roughly eleven months of treatment, with a range of about 6 to 40 months. On average, each sample yielded 270,000 or so productive templates and tens of thousands of productive rearrangements. Of the approximately 86 participants in the trial, 20 to 30 had longitudinal samples available. Cryopreserved peripheral blood mononuclear cells were obtained prior to treatment, at the time of response, and at either disease progression or sustained remission. All remission and progressive disease samples were collected while patients were still receiving ibrutinib.

The time point label, as the study defines it: progressive disease on ibrutinib. For TCR beta library preparation, approximately 2.2 micrograms of genomic DNA were isolated from cryopreserved PBMCs. Longitudinal blood samples from CLL patients receiving ibrutinib monotherapy were subjected to high-throughput TCR beta sequencing. The patients took part in an open-label, single-center phase 2 trial of ibrutinib monotherapy. On a MiSeq, deep resolution sequencing aimed for a depth between 1 in 1 million and 1 in 200,000 T cells, with each clonotype covered roughly 10x on average. The immunoSEQ hsTCRB Kit was used to generate the TCR beta libraries. The authors processed their data as follows. Data were analyzed with ImmunoSEQ Data Assistant and ImmunoSEQ Analyzer, with V, D and J genes assigned per IMGT definitions. Clonality was computed as one minus normalized Shannon entropy of productive rearrangement frequencies, ranging from 0 to 1. Public clonotype analysis was restricted to overrepresented clonotypes comprising at least 0.05% of each patient's repertoire. About a dozen age-matched healthy donor repertoires from immuneACCESS were used as controls for clonality. TCRdb re-hosts the immuneACCESS table, in-frame sequences only. Its copies lack some clones; in the studies checked, an unresolved V gene accounts for under half of them, and the cause for the rest is not known. V and J calls plus clone size are reproduced from that table; the DNA served to infer D and trimming. The sample contains approximately 280,000 clones, roughly 76% of them found a single time. In total, the top ten clones hold roughly 6% of the sample.

V sheds 2 bases and J sheds 6 bases, leaving 16 bases between their ends. The germline V gene gives CDR1 as KGHSH and CDR2 as LQKENI. The CDR3 spans 16 residues, from the cysteine through the phenylalanine. The read is trimmed to its CDR3 DNA, 48 bases read in frame from base 1. With respect to this clone: No antigen is known for it. The sample holds no much larger clone one base away, and base qualities are not on file.

What the work shows at the level of the full study, not this receptor alone: Clonality rose at ibrutinib response, remained stable during sustained remission, and dropped back toward baseline at progression. Baseline clonality exceeded that of age-matched healthy donors and correlated strongly with circulating CD8+ T-cell counts. Lymph node repertoires were not examined, and the timing of sampling was not matched between patients in sustained remission and those whose disease progressed. Public clonotypes were rare and either contracted or stayed stable during treatment, and the rise in clonality at ibrutinib response reflected the expansion of private clonotypes.

The chain employs TRBV18 and TRBJ2-2; no D gene can be assigned with confidence. This specimen was PBMCs, taken at disease progression, from a patient treated with ibrutinib. The clonotype comes from a human donor with chronic lymphocytic leukemia. The encoded CDR3 is CASSPSTPQSPGELFF. The nucleotide sequence is given as TGTGCCAGCTCACCATCGACGCCACAGTCCCCCGGGGAGCTGTTTTTT.